Each of the 26 T cell receptor beta chains below was sequenced from the same sample in a study of blood T cell repertoires in COVID-19. Measured with immunoSEQ multiplex PCR; TCRdb has only the in-frame clones, and not every one. Here the sample spans more than 110,000 clones, roughly four fifths being singletons. The sample taken for sequencing was peripheral blood. These receptors were collected from a human donor in a cohort sampled during active COVID-19.

This clone was recorded a few times. The V and J genes are TRBV27 and TRBJ1-2; tentative D call: TRBD1 (6 bases). Germline V gene sequence: CDR1 MNHEY, CDR2 SMNVEV (reference sequence). This CDR3 comprises 13 residues. The V gene lost 5 bases and the J gene lost 4 bases, with 11 bases spanning the gap. The CDR3 reads CASSPRGGYGYTF. In nucleotides, the CDR3 is TGTGCCAGCAGTCCGAGGGGGGGCTATGGCTACACCTTC.

This chain uses TRBV15 with TRBJ2-7; D may be TRBD2 (5 bases). The CDR3 covers 16 residues. Germline CDR1 and CDR2: LNHNV and YYDKDF (reference sequence). V was clipped by 1 base and J by 0 bases, with 13 bases between them. CDR3 residues: CATSRAIGGPSYEQYF. DNA for the CDR3: TGTGCCACCAGCAGAGCTATTGGAGGTCCCTCCTACGAGCAGTACTTC.

This rearrangement joins TRBV7-9 to TRBJ1-4, with a weak D call TRBD1 (6 bases). Trimming took off 3 bases at V and 8 bases at J, with 16 bases between the two ends. The CDR3 runs to 15 residues. Germline assignment: CDR1 SEHNR and CDR2 FQNEAQ (reference sequence). The CDR3, as DNA: TGTGCCAGCAGCTTGTCGGCAGGGGCCGGGGAAAAACTGTTTTTT. It specifies CASSLSAGAGEKLFF.

V is TRBV5-1 and J is TRBJ2-1; 10 positions agree with TRBD1. The trim removed 1 base at V and 1 base at J, leaving 2 bases unmatched. The CDR3 has 16 residues. Germline V gene lookup returns CDR1 SGHRS and CDR2 YFSETQ. For the CDR3, the DNA is TGCGCCAGCAGCTTGCGACAGGGGGCATCCTACAATGAGCAGTTCTTC. It specifies CASSLRQGASYNEQFF. Combining the CDR3 with reference TRBV5-1 and TRBJ2-1 gives the whole variable domain KAGVTQTPRYLIKTRGQQVTLSCSPISGHRSVSWYQQTPGQGLQFLFEYFSETQRNKGNFPGRFSGRQFSNSRSEMNVSTLELGDSALYLCASSLRQGASYNEQFFGPGTRLTVL.

This clone turned up a few times. CDR3 sequence: CASRGTTTETEAFF. CDR3 coding DNA: TGTGCCAGCAGGGGGACAACAACCGAGACTGAAGCTTTCTTT. The rearrangement uses TRBV6-5 and TRBJ1-1; D possibly corresponds to TRBD1 (6 bases). Deletions cut 6 bases from V and 5 bases from J, with 16 bases between. CDR3 length: 14 amino acids. From germline, CDR1 is MNHEY and CDR2 SVGAGI.

This chain joins TRBV6-5 and TRBJ2-4; tentatively, D is TRBD2 (6 bases). Between the trimmed V and J ends, which lost 6 bases and 3 bases, there was a span of 9 bases. CDR1 and CDR2 (germline): MNHEY, SVGAGI. The CDR3 has 13 residues. CDR3 protein: CASRDGGKNIQYF. The CDR3 region has the DNA TGTGCCAGCAGAGACGGGGGCAAAAACATTCAGTACTTC.

This clone appeared a few times. V usage is TRBV7-9 and J usage is TRBJ2-7; D gene ambiguous. Germline CDR1 and CDR2: SEHNR and FQNEAQ (reference sequence). The V and J ends lost 6 bases and 3 bases respectively, with 18 bases between them. The CDR3 runs 15 residues. The CDR3 DNA sequence: TGTGCCAGCAGGCCTCCTCCCAGGATGGGCTACGAGCAGTACTTC. This encodes CASRPPPRMGYEQYF.

This clone has at least ten counts. This sequence joins TRBV27 and TRBJ2-1; tentative D call: TRBD1 (5 bases). The CDR3 has 16 residues. The V gene lost 6 bases and the J gene lost 0 bases, with 15 bases spanning the gap. Germline V gene lookup returns CDR1 MNHEY and CDR2 SMNVEV (reference sequence). The CDR3 sequence is CASSLQAISSYNEQFF. The CDR3 nucleotides are TGTGCCAGCAGCCTACAGGCGATTAGCTCCTACAATGAGCAGTTCTTC.

The chain couples TRBV15 to TRBJ1-2, with D maybe TRBD1 (5 bases). Germline values: CDR1 LNHNV, CDR2 YYDKDF (reference sequence). V lost 0 bases to trimming and J lost 13 bases, with 12 bases between them. This CDR3 is built from 12 residues. The CDR3 reads CATSRDHTGATF. The DNA for the CDR3 is TGTGCCACCAGCAGAGATCATACTGGGGCCACCTTC.

The J gene is TRBJ2-3, the V gene TRBV6-5; TRBD2 aligns across 13 bases. Germline CDR1 and CDR2: MNHEY and SVGAGI. This CDR3 has 16 residues. After removal of 2 bases from V and 9 bases from J, the junction contained 8 bases not matched to a gene. The CDR3 DNA follows: TGTGCCAGCAGTTACCCCACTAGCGGGGGGGGTCGGACGCAGTATTTT. This codes for CASSYPTSGGGRTQYF.

The J gene is TRBJ2-1, the V gene TRBV14; 11 nucleotides line up with TRBD2. Germline lookup yields CDR1 SGHDN and CDR2 FVKESK. This CDR3 is 16 amino acids long. V gave up 4 bases and J gave up 8 bases; unmatched junction bases: 10. The CDR3 bases are TGTGCCAGCAGCCTCCCCCTAGCGGGGGGTCGTTATGAGCAGTTCTTC. Protein: CASSLPLAGGRYEQFF.

The chain is built from TRBV12-5 and TRBJ2-3; TRBD2 might be the D (5 bases). This CDR3 has 15 residues. Trimming pared 1 base from V and 0 bases from J, leaving 8 bases between. The germline CDR1 and CDR2 sequences are LGHNT and FRNRAP. Here the CDR3 reads CASGLGSVSTDTQYF. In nucleotides, the CDR3 is TGTGCTAGTGGTTTGGGTAGCGTAAGCACAGATACGCAGTATTTT.

This rearrangement joins TRBV5-6 to TRBJ1-5; D perhaps matches TRBD1 (6 bases). Between the trimmed V and J ends, which lost 4 bases and 0 bases, there was a span of 14 bases. The CDR3 is 16 amino acids. Germline CDR1 and CDR2: SGHDT and YYEEEE. CDR3 sequence reads: CASSVRGAYSNQPQHF. Written as DNA, the CDR3 is TGTGCCAGCAGCGTCAGGGGAGCGTATAGCAATCAGCCCCAGCATTTT.

This chain uses TRBV3-1 (or the pseudogene TRBV3-2) with TRBJ2-4; D possibly corresponds to TRBD2 (5 bases). V was shortened by 1 base and J by 0 bases, with 16 bases between the two germline ends. Germline CDR1 and CDR2: LGHDT and YNNKEL (reference sequence). The CDR3 consists of 18 residues. DNA for the CDR3: TGTGCCAGCAGCCAAGGAGGAGGCGGGCTACTAGCCAAAAACATTCAGTACTTC. Translating gives CASSQGGGGLLAKNIQYF.

V gene TRBV7-9 combines with J gene TRBJ2-7, with TRBD1 matching over 10 bases. This CDR3 is built from 15 residues. The V gene's germline CDR1 is SEHNR and CDR2 FQNEAQ (reference sequence). V shed 5 bases, J shed 2 bases, and the junction held 6 bases outside the gene matches. The CDR3 reads CASSVTGGRTYEQYF. CDR3 nucleotides: TGTGCCAGCAGCGTGACAGGGGGCCGAACCTACGAGCAGTACTTC.

V gene TRBV19 combines with J gene TRBJ1-6, with a possible D match to TRBD1 (6 bases). CDR1 and CDR2 (germline): LNHDA, SQIVND (reference sequence). V lost 3 bases to trimming and J lost 7 bases, with 10 bases between them. This CDR3 region has 14 residues. This CDR3 is CASSIRQGNSPLHF. Written as DNA, the CDR3 is TGTGCCAGTAGTATTAGGCAGGGGAATTCACCCCTCCACTTT.

This chain uses TRBV6-1 with TRBJ2-6; maybe TRBD1 (5 bases). This CDR3 spans 18 amino acids. Germline values: CDR1 MNHNS, CDR2 SASEGT. The V end lost 2 bases, the J end lost 0 bases, and 14 bases lay between the germline ends. The CDR3 sequence is CASSESGHWSSGANVLTF. CDR3 coding DNA: TGTGCCAGCAGTGAAAGTGGACATTGGAGCTCTGGGGCCAACGTCCTGACTTTC.

In DNA form, the CDR3 reads TGCGCCAGCAGCTCCGACAGTGTTTCCTACGAGCAGTACTTC. Encoded protein: CASSSDSVSYEQYF. The chain couples TRBV5-1 to TRBJ2-7; D is perhaps TRBD1 (5 bases). Per the germline V gene, CDR1 is SGHRS and CDR2 is YFSETQ. The CDR3 totals 14 residues. Trimming removed 3 bases from V and 1 base from J, with 11 bases in between.

The rearrangement links TRBV5-1 to TRBJ1-6; the D gene is possibly TRBD1 (5 bases). In germline, CDR1 is SGHRS, CDR2 YFSETQ. V was cut by 4 bases and J by 11 bases, with 22 bases left in between. The CDR3 loop spans 16 amino acids. The chain's CDR3 is CASSIGTTPGGPPLHF. For the CDR3, the DNA is TGCGCCAGCAGCATAGGGACGACCCCCGGGGGACCACCCCTCCACTTT.

The rearrangement uses TRBV11-1 and TRBJ2-3; perhaps TRBD1 as D (6 bases). The CDR3 is 15 amino acids. V shed 1 base and J shed 2 bases, with 10 bases lying between them. Germline V lookup: CDR1 SGHAT, CDR2 FQDESV (reference sequence). This chain's CDR3 is CASSLGTALTDTQYF. The DNA of the CDR3 is TGTGCCAGCAGCTTAGGGACAGCCCTCACAGATACGCAGTATTTT.

The chain carries TRBV28 and TRBJ1-2; 7 bases agree with TRBD1. Germline CDR1 MDHEN, CDR2 SYDVKM. This CDR3 region has 11 residues. J was trimmed by 8 bases and V by 6 bases; bases with no gene match: 3. The CDR3 here is CASSGTDGYTF. The CDR3 DNA is TGTGCCAGCAGCGGGACAGACGGCTACACCTTC.

The V call is TRBV6-5, the J call TRBJ1-6; 8 bases agree with TRBD1. J lost 5 bases, V lost 0 bases, and 3 bases had no gene match. The CDR3 length is 16 residues. Looked up from germline, CDR1 is MNHEY and CDR2 is SVGAGI. CDR3 protein: CASSYSNRGNNSPLHF. CDR3 coding DNA: TGTGCCAGCAGTTACTCGAACAGGGGGAATAATTCACCCCTCCACTTT.

This chain uses TRBV14 with TRBJ2-3; D may be TRBD1 (6 bases). Germline lookup yields CDR1 SGHDN and CDR2 FVKESK. Trimming took off 4 bases at V and 1 base at J, with 12 bases between the two ends. The CDR3 runs to 15 residues. The CDR3 region has the DNA TGTGCCAGCAGCCCAATGGGACAAGGCACAGATACGCAGTATTTT. Translated, it gives CASSPMGQGTDTQYF.

The DNA of the CDR3 is TGTGCCAGCACCCTCCGGGGCGGGGGGGGCCGGAGTGAAAAACTGTTTTTT. It is translated as CASTLRGGGGRSEKLFF. The chain uses TRBV7-2 and TRBJ1-4, with a tentative D call TRBD1 (6 bases). Germline V gene lookup returns CDR1 SGHTA and CDR2 FQGNSA. Trimming removed 7 bases from V and 7 bases from J, with 25 bases in between. The CDR3 is made up of 17 amino acids.

For the CDR3, the DNA is TGTGCCAGCTCCGGGGAGAACACTGAAGCTTTCTTT. Protein: CASSGENTEAFF. The chain employs TRBV18 and TRBJ1-1; unclear D gene. V was trimmed by 6 bases and J by 1 base, leaving 6 bases between them. The germline V gene has CDR1 KGHSH and CDR2 LQKENI. The CDR3 is 12 amino acids.

The chain links TRBV18 to TRBJ2-3; 8 positions agree with TRBD2. The V segment lost 6 bases and the J segment 0 bases; nucleotides outside the gene matches: 17. CDR3 length: 19 amino acids. Per germline, CDR1 KGHSH and CDR2 LQKENI. The CDR3 loop is CASSPTAGGPLRSTDTQYF. The CDR3 DNA sequence: TGTGCCAGCTCTCCCACGGCGGGGGGCCCTCTGAGGAGCACAGATACGCAGTATTTT.